The sequence of this T cell receptor beta chain was determined in a study of long-term antiretroviral therapy in people with HIV. On the study more broadly: The study's earliest collections predate the 2015 immediate-ART recommendation by about a decade.

The CDR3 consists of 12 residues. Germline V CDR1 and CDR2: MRHNA, SNTAGT. V lost 4 bases, J lost 3 bases, and 6 bases lay in between. Run at survey level, the immunoSEQ assay was version v3.0. Produced via immunoSEQ multiplex PCR; TCRdb's table is partial and in-frame only. The data contain more than 10,000 clones, 60% to 80% of them singletons. The study, taken as a whole, reports: From about 2003 to 2018, blood was obtained, possibly while participants received older ART regimens. Pre-ART expanded TRB clones stayed dominant throughout, though often decreasing after ART.

In its sample, this clone was seen a few times. Its antigen remains unknown. Only United States sites treated participants with HIV. V is TRBV6-4 and J is TRBJ1-2; no clear D. This sequence originates from a woman younger than 35 with HIV. The material was unsorted PBMCs, obtained 1.3 years after starting antiretroviral therapy. CDR3 in amino acids: CASSVLDYGYTF. The CDR3 DNA reads TGTGCCAGCAGTGTGCTCGACTATGGCTACACCTTC.